The 20 T cell receptor beta chains presented below share a single source sample, sequenced in a study of CD8+CD57+ T cells in acquired aplastic anemia. Genomic DNA was employed as the template in profiling TCR beta VDJ and CDR3. A single record per CDR3 protein comes from TCRdb applying MiXCR to the reads. The table includes just over 450,000 distinct CDR3 sequences, over 25% detected once. An expansion of CD8+CD57+ cells by flow cytometry had been shown in patients chosen for sequencing. The source material was sorted CD4+, CD8+, or CD8+CD57+ T cells (not recorded which) from PBMCs. Every receptor here comes from a human donor with aplastic anemia.

CDR3 protein: CASRSPPGRGNEKLFF. The CDR3 nucleotides read TGTGCCAGCAGAAGTCCTCCAGGAAGGGGTAATGAAAAACTGTTTTTT. V usage is TRBV25-1 and J usage is TRBJ1-4; D may be TRBD1 (5 bases). The CDR3 is 16 amino acids. CDR1 is MGHDK, CDR2 SYGVNS, per germline. Trimming cost V 6 bases and J 4 bases, with 18 bases left between them. Together with reference TRBV25-1 and TRBJ1-4, the CDR3 gives the full variable domain: EADIYQTPRYLVIGTGKKITLECSQTMGHDKMYWYQQDPGMELHLIHYSYGVNSTEKGDLSSESTVSRIRTEHFPLTLESARPSHTSQYLCASRSPPGRGNEKLFFGSGTQLSVL.

The table lists this clonotype with a count of one. A clone one base away is much larger, so this may be a read error. The chain links TRBV7-3 to TRBJ1-2; tentatively, D is TRBD1 (5 bases). V was clipped by 4 bases and J by 7 bases, with 22 bases between them. The CDR3 is made up of 16 amino acids. CDR1 and CDR2 (germline): SGHTA, FQGTGA. The CDR3 coding sequence is TGTGCCAGCAGCTGGGATGGGGGGAGACTCCCGCTTGGCTACACCTTC. Protein product: CASSWDGGRLPLGYTF.

The rearrangement uses TRBV20-1 and TRBJ2-1, with 10 bases lining up with TRBD2. With the DNA end fitting TRBJ2-7 better, the J assignment may be wrong. In germline, CDR1 is DFQATT, CDR2 SNEGSKA (reference sequence). The CDR3 is 13 residues long. The CDR3 region has the DNA TGCAGTGCTAGCGGGCTAGCGGGAGCTGAGCAGTACTTC. Its protein is CSASGLAGAEQYF.

This clonotype was found many times. This CDR3 reads CASSAQGVSSSEQFF. The DNA for the CDR3 is TGTGCCAGCAGCGCCCAGGGAGTGTCGTCCTCTGAGCAGTTCTTC. The chain employs TRBV7-8 and TRBJ2-1; D is perhaps TRBD1 or TRBD2 (5 bases each). This CDR3 contains 15 residues. CDR1 and CDR2 from the germline V gene are SGHVS and FQNEAQ. V was shortened by 5 bases and J by 9 bases, with 20 bases between the two germline ends.

V and J are TRBV12-5 and TRBJ1-5, with D possibly being TRBD1 (5 bases). CDR3 length equals 13 residues. The germline CDR1 and CDR2 sequences are LGHNT and FRNRAP. Trimming cost V 0 bases and J 6 bases, with 6 bases left between them. CDR3 DNA: TGTGCTAGTGGTTTGGTAGGGACTCAGCCCCAGCATTTT. It codes for CASGLVGTQPQHF.

The genes are TRBV5-1 and TRBJ1-2; no clear D gene. Germline V gene lookup returns CDR1 SGHRS and CDR2 YFSETQ. This CDR3 is 13 amino acids long. The V end was cut by 0 bases, the J end by 6 bases, with 9 bases between. The CDR3 protein is CASSLDTGDGYTF. The CDR3 DNA follows: TGCGCCAGCAGCTTGGACACCGGGGATGGCTACACCTTC.

This clonotype turned up a few times. This chain joins TRBV12-3 or TRBV12-4 and TRBJ2-5, with TRBD1 as a possible D gene (6 bases). V was clipped by 2 bases and J by 4 bases, with 8 bases between them. This CDR3 contains 13 residues. CDR3 residues: CASSLHRVETQYF. In DNA, the CDR3 is TGTGCCAGCAGTTTACACAGGGTAGAGACCCAGTACTTC.

V usage is TRBV6-1 and J usage is TRBJ2-3; the D is unclear. This CDR3 is built from 14 residues. Germline loops: CDR1 MNHNS, CDR2 SASEGT. Trimming removed 6 bases at V and 0 bases at J, with 10 bases between. As DNA, the CDR3 is TGTGCCAGCAGCACCAGTGCGAGCACAGATACGCAGTATTTT. This translates into CASSTSASTDTQYF.

This clonotype was detected only a few times. The chain combines TRBV18 with TRBJ2-7, with 8 bases identical to TRBD2. This CDR3 region has 15 residues. CDR1 and CDR2 from the germline V gene are KGHSH and LQKENI. V shed 3 bases and J 5 bases; nucleotides not matched to a gene: 9. This CDR3 is CASSPVTGGPDEQYF. The DNA for the CDR3 is TGTGCCAGCTCACCCGTGACGGGAGGGCCGGACGAGCAGTACTTC.

J is TRBJ1-3 and V is TRBV7-2; 7 nucleotides agree with TRBD1. Germline assignment: CDR1 SGHTA and CDR2 FQGNSA. This CDR3 spans 13 amino acids. With 9 bases clipped from V and 4 bases from J, the junction kept 6 bases outside the gene matches. The CDR3 sequence: CASGTVPGNTIYF. For the CDR3, the DNA is TGTGCCAGTGGGACAGTCCCCGGAAACACCATATATTTT.

This clonotype was observed a few times. This rearrangement joins TRBV6-1 to TRBJ1-6; D is ambiguous. Germline CDR1 is MNHNS and CDR2 is SASEGT. The V end lost 7 bases, the J end lost 9 bases, and 19 bases lay between the germline ends. The CDR3 spans 15 residues. CDR3 sequence: CASTRGPSPGSPLHF. The CDR3 DNA is TGTGCCAGCACCCGAGGACCTTCTCCCGGTTCACCCCTCCACTTT.

This clonotype was seen only a few times. This sequence joins TRBV27 and TRBJ2-2; D perhaps matches TRBD1 (6 bases). Trimming left V 2 bases short and J 1 base short, with 8 bases between. This CDR3 has 15 residues. Per the germline V gene, CDR1 is MNHEY and CDR2 is SMNVEV (reference sequence). CDR3 DNA: TGTGCCAGCAGTTTAAGGGGGATGAACACCGGGGAGCTGTTTTTT. Translating it yields CASSLRGMNTGELFF.

This clonotype was seen many times. The J gene is TRBJ1-2, the V gene TRBV20-1; D is ambiguous. Germline CDR1 reads DFQATT; CDR2 reads SNEGSKA (reference sequence). This CDR3 contains 13 residues. V was trimmed by 0 bases and J by 4 bases, leaving 9 bases between them. This CDR3 reads CSARDQDAYGYTF. As DNA, the CDR3 is TGCAGTGCTAGAGATCAGGACGCCTATGGCTACACCTTC.

This clonotype was picked up a small number of times. V usage is TRBV25-1 and J usage is TRBJ2-1, with D tentatively TRBD2 (6 bases). Germline values: CDR1 MGHDK, CDR2 SYGVNS. The CDR3 spans 14 residues. Trimming pared 6 bases from V and 8 bases from J, leaving 17 bases between. CDR3 protein: CASSLVPSVHEQFF. CDR3 coding DNA: TGTGCCAGCAGCCTAGTACCTAGCGTCCATGAGCAGTTCTTC.

This clonotype appeared a few times. The rearrangement links TRBV6-4 to TRBJ1-4; D unresolved. CDR1 is MRHNA, CDR2 SNTAGT, per germline. Between the trimmed V and J ends, which lost 6 bases and 4 bases, there was a span of 12 bases. CDR3 length: 14 amino acids. The CDR3 here is CASSQDANNEKLFF. Written as DNA, the CDR3 is TGTGCCAGCAGCCAGGACGCTAATAATGAAAAACTGTTTTTT.

The chain employs TRBV29-1 and TRBJ2-1; 7 bases are a match to TRBD2. The V gene's germline CDR1 is SQVTM and CDR2 ANQGSEA. Unmatched junction bases numbered 9, after V lost 7 bases and J lost 3 bases. This CDR3 spans 14 amino acids. The CDR3 DNA reads TGCAGCGCCGAAACTAGCGACGACTACAATGAGCAGTTCTTC. Protein product: CSAETSDDYNEQFF.

This clonotype was recorded many times. This sequence joins TRBV7-6 and TRBJ1-5, with no clear D. The V end lost 5 bases, the J end lost 4 bases, and 15 bases lay between the germline ends. Germline V gene sequence: CDR1 SGHVS, CDR2 FNYEAQ. CDR3 length: 15 amino acids. CDR3 amino acids: CASSPTLDFNQPQHF. CDR3 in DNA: TGTGCCAGCAGCCCGACGCTGGATTTTAATCAGCCCCAGCATTTT.

This clonotype was seen at least ten times. The rearrangement uses TRBV20-1 and TRBJ1-5, with no clear D. Trimming pared 3 bases from V and 5 bases from J, leaving 11 bases between. CDR1 and CDR2 (germline): DFQATT, SNEGSKA (reference sequence). This CDR3 has 13 residues. The DNA of the CDR3 is TGCAGTGCTAGGGAAAGACCGTATCAGCCCCAGCATTTT. This sequence encodes CSARERPYQPQHF.

This clonotype was detected only a few times. This chain connects TRBV10-1 to TRBJ2-3, with D perhaps matching TRBD2 (7 bases). V was clipped by 6 bases and J by 5 bases, with 21 bases between them. CDR1 and CDR2 (germline): WNHNN, SYGVQD (reference sequence). The CDR3 has 16 residues. DNA of the CDR3: TGCGCCAGCAGCCAAGTCCACGGGGGGCCAGGAGATACGCAGTATTTT. Encoded protein: CASSQVHGGPGDTQYF.

In its sample, this clonotype was seen a few times. A much larger clone lies a single base off, so this may be a read error. This chain joins TRBV25-1 and TRBJ2-3; 9 bases are a match to TRBD1. This CDR3 contains 17 residues. The V gene's germline CDR1 is MGHDK and CDR2 SYGVNS. The CDR3 DNA reads as TGTGCCTGCAGTGAATCTACAGGGGGCCGGTGGTCAGATACGCAGTATTTT. Its protein is CACSESTGGRWSDTQYF.